This TCR beta chain was documented in a study of blood T cells in healthy people across ages. Study-wide points: It was held that the diversity estimates obtained from one million T cells were underestimates.

Together with a sample-barcoded 5' primer, a J-beta primer mix was included in a second PCR lasting about 7 to 11 cycles. Each CDR3 protein is one row after TCRdb ran MiXCR on the 5' RACE reads. The sample holds approximately 1,000,000 distinct CDR3 sequences, more than 40% seen once. CDR3 length: 14 amino acids. CDR1 and CDR2 from the germline V gene are SNHLY and FYNNEI. Trimming removed 2 bases from V and 3 bases from J; junction bases left unmatched: 4. Comments on this clonotype: What it binds is not known.

J is TRBJ2-7 and V is TRBV2; 7 bases align to TRBD1. This receptor was taken from a woman in her sixties or seventies in good health. Sequenced sample: blood. CDR3 region: CASSEMGQYYEQYF. CDR3 bases: TGTGCCAGCAGTGAAATGGGACAGTACTACGAGCAGTACTTC.